Each of the 27 T cell receptor beta chains below was sequenced from the same sample in a study of beta chain features in type 1 diabetes. Reverse transcription of all isolated RNA meant that expressed TCRB transcripts were sequenced. Generated by immunoSEQ multiplex PCR, the TCRdb table keeps only in-frame clones and is missing some. The profile shows a few hundred thousand clones, roughly 16% of them singletons. Source material: naive CD4+ T cells from blood. Receptors were obtained from a woman younger than 30 in good health.

This clone appeared a few times. The rearrangement links TRBV9 to TRBJ2-3; 9 bases agree with TRBD1. The germline gives CDR1 SGDLS, CDR2 YYNGEE. The CDR3 totals 16 residues. J was trimmed by 2 bases and V by 0 bases; bases with no gene match: 4. The CDR3 loop reads CASSVAGTGNTDTQYF. Written as DNA, the CDR3 is TGTGCCAGCAGCGTAGCTGGGACAGGGAACACAGATACGCAGTATTTT.

This clone was detected a few times. DNA of the CDR3: TGCGCCAGCAGCTTGCAAACGGCGGGAGAGACCCAGTACTTC. Its protein product is CASSLQTAGETQYF. J is TRBJ2-5 and V is TRBV5-1, with a weak D call TRBD2 (5 bases). V lost 1 base and J lost 4, with 11 bases in between. The CDR3 has 14 residues. CDR1 is SGHRS, CDR2 YFSETQ, per germline.

The rearrangement links TRBV10-3 to TRBJ2-7; TRBD2 matches at 14 bases. CDR3 length equals 16 residues. Germline V gene data show CDR1 as ENHRY and CDR2 as SYGVKD. J gave up 3 bases and V 6 bases, and 7 bases lay outside the gene matches. The CDR3 coding sequence is TGTGCCATCAGGCCGGGACTAGCGGGAGATCGCTACGAGCAGTACTTC. Protein: CAIRPGLAGDRYEQYF.

This chain links TRBV6-4 with TRBJ1-1; D unclear. Trimming left V 0 bases short and J 4 bases short, with 9 bases between. The germline gives CDR1 MRHNA, CDR2 SNTAGT. This CDR3 has 14 residues. CDR3 nucleotides: TGTGCCAGCAGTGACTCTGGGTTAGCCACTGAAGCTTTCTTT. Its translation: CASSDSGLATEAFF.

This rearrangement joins TRBV7-2 to TRBJ2-5, with D possibly TRBD1 on 5 matching bases. V lost 4 bases to trimming and J lost 0 bases, with 12 bases between them. Germline CDR1 is SGHTA and CDR2 is FQGNSA. This CDR3 has 15 amino acids. The CDR3 nucleotides are TGTGCCAGCAGCTCAGACTCCAGGGACCAAGAGACCCAGTACTTC. Amino acids: CASSSDSRDQETQYF.

J is TRBJ1-2 and V is TRBV2; D call uncertain. This CDR3 region has 13 residues. V lost 4 bases and J 3 bases, leaving 9 bases between the germline ends. In germline, CDR1 is SNHLY, CDR2 FYNNEI. CDR3 in amino acids: CASSAREDYGYTF. The DNA of the CDR3 is TGTGCCAGCAGTGCCCGGGAGGACTATGGCTACACCTTC.

V gene TRBV14 combines with J gene TRBJ2-1; 9 bases line up with TRBD2. The ends lost 0 bases at V and 7 bases at J; junction bases unmatched: 13. Germline loops: CDR1 SGHDN, CDR2 FVKESK. The CDR3 runs 18 residues. The CDR3 nucleotides read TGTGCCAGCAGCCAAGATCATCACCTAGCGGGAACCGTTAATGAGCAGTTCTTC. Translating it yields CASSQDHHLAGTVNEQFF.

Only one count was recorded for this clone. The V and J genes are TRBV19 and TRBJ1-5; no reliable D call. The CDR3 length is 15 residues. Germline V gene sequence: CDR1 LNHDA, CDR2 SQIVND (reference sequence). Trimming pared 3 bases from V and 0 bases from J, leaving 9 bases between. CDR3 coding DNA: TGTGCCAGTAGTATGATCCGGGGTAGCAATCAGCCCCAGCATTTT. Its translation: CASSMIRGSNQPQHF. The variable domain in full, with the rest retrieved from reference TRBV19 and TRBJ1-5, is DGGITQSPKYLFRKEGQNVTLSCEQNLNHDAMYWYRQDPGQGLRLIYYSQIVNDFQKGDIAEGYSVSREKKESFPLTVTSAQKNPTAFYLCASSMIRGSNQPQHFGDGTRLSIL.

This clone came up a few times. The chain has TRBV15 and TRBJ1-2, with D possibly TRBD1 on 6 matching bases. The CDR3 has 14 residues. V was trimmed by 0 bases and J by 4 bases, leaving 9 bases between them. Germline CDR1 and CDR2: LNHNV and YYDKDF (reference sequence). CDR3 in DNA: TGTGCCACCAGCAGAGATCGACAGGCCTATGGCTACACCTTC. Translated, it gives CATSRDRQAYGYTF.

This clone was seen only a few times. V and J are TRBV5-4 and TRBJ2-1, with 10 bases that match TRBD2. Germline V gene data show CDR1 as SGHNT and CDR2 as YYREEE (reference sequence). This CDR3 has 16 residues. After removal of 4 bases from V and 8 bases from J, the junction contained 12 bases not matched to a gene. The CDR3 reads CASSHAPSGSLYEQFF. For the CDR3, the DNA is TGTGCCAGCAGCCACGCTCCTAGCGGGAGTCTTTATGAGCAGTTCTTC.

CDR3 nucleotides: TGTGCCAGTAGTTCAGGACTAGCGTTCGACGAGCAGTACTTC. The encoded protein is CASSSGLAFDEQYF. V is TRBV19 and J is TRBJ2-7, with 9 nucleotides matching TRBD2. CDR3 length equals 14 residues. From germline, CDR1 is LNHDA and CDR2 SQIVND (reference sequence). Unmatched junction bases numbered 7, after V lost 5 bases and J lost 5 bases.

The rearrangement uses TRBV5-1 and TRBJ2-7; 7 bases fit TRBD2. The CDR3 length is 16 residues. Germline assignment: CDR1 SGHRS and CDR2 YFSETQ. The trim removed 0 bases at V and 0 bases at J, leaving 6 bases unmatched. In DNA form, the CDR3 reads TGCGCCAGCAGCTTGGTCGCGGGAGCGGGCTCCTACGAGCAGTACTTC. Protein sequence: CASSLVAGAGSYEQYF. The complete variable domain, with remaining parts taken from reference TRBV5-1 and TRBJ2-7, reads KAGVTQTPRYLIKTRGQQVTLSCSPISGHRSVSWYQQTPGQGLQFLFEYFSETQRNKGNFPGRFSGRQFSNSRSEMNVSTLELGDSALYLCASSLVAGAGSYEQYFGPGTRLTVT.

The V gene is TRBV9, the J gene TRBJ1-1; possibly TRBD1 for D (6 bases). Germline assignment: CDR1 SGDLS and CDR2 YYNGEE. This CDR3 has 15 residues. The V end was cut by 0 bases, the J end by 8 bases, with 17 bases between. CDR3 DNA sequence: TGTGCCAGCAGCGTAGCTTATGGGCAGGGGACAGAAGCTTTCTTT. This translates into CASSVAYGQGTEAFF. Using reference TRBV9 and TRBJ1-1 for the parts outside the CDR3, the full variable domain is DSGVTQTPKHLITATGQRVTLRCSPRSGDLSVYWYQQSLDQGLQFLIQYYNGEERAKGNILERFSAQQFPDLHSELNLSSLELGDSALYFCASSVAYGQGTEAFFGQGTRLTVV.

This clone has only a few counts. The sample carries other DNA sequences with the same CDR3. The chain has TRBV7-9 and TRBJ1-5; 9 nucleotides match TRBD1. The trim removed 3 bases at V and 4 bases at J, leaving 1 base unmatched. Germline V gene data show CDR1 as SEHNR and CDR2 as FQNEAQ (reference sequence). This CDR3 contains 14 residues. In DNA, the CDR3 is TGTGCCAGCAGCTTTGGACAGGGGAATCAGCCCCAGCATTTT. Translated, it gives CASSFGQGNQPQHF.

The gene calls are TRBV29-1 and TRBJ1-5; 10 bases match TRBD1. Germline CDR1 reads SQVTM; CDR2 reads ANQGSEA. Unmatched junction bases numbered 4, after V lost 4 bases and J lost 4 bases. The CDR3 extends over 14 amino acids. The CDR3 region has the DNA TGCAGCGTTGCGGGACAGGGGATAAATCAGCCCCAGCATTTT. Protein sequence: CSVAGQGINQPQHF.

The chain employs TRBV7-8 and TRBJ1-4, with D tentatively TRBD1 (5 bases). The CDR3 has 16 amino acids. Germline V gives CDR1 SGHVS, CDR2 FQNEAQ. Trimming cost V 3 bases and J 8 bases, with 19 bases left between them. Here the CDR3 DNA reads TGTGCCAGCAGCTTTAAGGGGACTGGAAGTGGGGAAAAACTGTTTTTT. This encodes CASSFKGTGSGEKLFF.

The rearrangement uses TRBV5-4 and TRBJ2-3, with 8 bases that match TRBD1. V was pared by 3 bases and J by 2 bases, with 2 bases of the junction left unmatched. Germline assignment: CDR1 SGHNT and CDR2 YYREEE (reference sequence). The CDR3 runs 14 residues. CDR3 DNA: TGTGCCAGCAGCTCCAGGGGGCTCACAGATACGCAGTATTTT. Its translation: CASSSRGLTDTQYF.

The V gene is TRBV19, the J gene TRBJ2-6; 8 bases fit TRBD1. This CDR3 has 16 residues. The ends lost 7 bases at V and 2 bases at J; junction bases unmatched: 7. Looked up from germline, CDR1 is LNHDA and CDR2 is SQIVND (reference sequence). The CDR3 loop is CASMDREEAGANVLTF. The CDR3 nucleotides are TGTGCCAGTATGGACAGGGAAGAGGCTGGGGCCAACGTCCTGACTTTC.

This clone was found a few times. This chain links TRBV14 with TRBJ2-1; 12 nucleotides align to TRBD2. Per germline, CDR1 SGHDN and CDR2 FVKESK. V lost 6 bases and J lost 4; bases outside the gene matches: 7. The CDR3 length is 16 residues. The CDR3 nucleotides are TGTGCCAGCAGTCAGACTAGCGGGAGAGCGTACAATGAGCAGTTCTTC. It encodes CASSQTSGRAYNEQFF.

This clone turned up a few times. This sequence joins TRBV6-5 and TRBJ2-7, with 7 bases fitting TRBD1. The V gene's germline CDR1 is MNHEY and CDR2 SVGAGI. The V segment lost 1 base and the J segment 3 bases; nucleotides outside the gene matches: 0. The CDR3 loop spans 13 amino acids. CDR3 in amino acids: CASSYYRGYEQYF. As DNA, the CDR3 is TGTGCCAGCAGTTACTACAGGGGCTACGAGCAGTACTTC.

This chain uses TRBV18 with TRBJ2-7, with D possibly matching TRBD2 (6 bases). Trimming stripped 6 bases from V and 6 bases from J, with 21 bases between. CDR3 length: 15 amino acids. Germline V gene data show CDR1 as KGHSH and CDR2 as LQKENI. The CDR3 DNA reads TGTGCCAGCTCCCCCACGCGCGGGGCCAATCTCGAGCAGTACTTC. Its translation is CASSPTRGANLEQYF. Using reference TRBV18 and TRBJ2-7 for the parts outside the CDR3, the full variable domain is NAGVMQNPRHLVRRRGQEARLRCSPMKGHSHVYWYRQLPEEGLKFMVYLQKENIIDESGMPKERFSAEFPKEGPSILRIQQVVRGDSAAYFCASSPTRGANLEQYFGPGTRLTVT.

The V call is TRBV10-1, the J call TRBJ2-5; 7 bases align to TRBD1. The CDR3 is 17 amino acids. The germline V gene has CDR1 WNHNN and CDR2 SYGVQD (reference sequence). Trimming cost V 0 bases and J 1 base; bases outside gene matches: 8. The CDR3: CASSESIGTVIQETQYF. The CDR3 DNA reads as TGCGCCAGCAGTGAGTCGATCGGGACAGTGATCCAAGAGACCCAGTACTTC.

The V gene is TRBV28, the J gene TRBJ2-5, with 8 bases aligning to TRBD2. Losses at the gene ends were 0 bases for V and 5 bases for J; bases not matched to a gene: 5. The CDR3 extends over 15 amino acids. Germline-derived CDR1 and CDR2 are MDHEN and SYDVKM. The CDR3 spells CASSLWTGGRETQYF. The CDR3 nucleotides read TGTGCCAGCAGTTTATGGACGGGAGGGAGGGAGACCCAGTACTTC. Full variable domain (rest looked up from reference TRBV28 and TRBJ2-5): DVKVTQSSRYLVKRTGEKVFLECVQDMDHENMFWYRQDPGLGLRLIYFSYDVKMKEKGDIPEGYSVSREKKERFSLILESASTNQTSMYLCASSLWTGGRETQYFGPGTRLLVL.

This clone has a handful of counts. DNA for the CDR3: TGTGCCTGGAACCAGGGAGGTGGCGAAAAACTGTTTTTT. Translated: CAWNQGGGEKLFF. The chain has TRBV30 and TRBJ1-4, with D perhaps matching TRBD1 (5 bases). V was cut by 4 bases and J by 8 bases, with 14 bases left in between. The CDR3 runs 13 residues. The germline V gene encodes CDR1 GTSNPN and CDR2 SVGIG (reference sequence).

This clone was counted only a few times. V and J are TRBV2 and TRBJ2-7; a weak D match, TRBD2 (5 bases). V lost 4 bases to trimming and J lost 5 bases, with 12 bases between them. Germline V CDR1 and CDR2: SNHLY, FYNNEI. CDR3 length: 13 amino acids. The CDR3 here is CASSVRGRDEQYF. The CDR3 nucleotides read TGTGCCAGCAGTGTTAGAGGGCGGGACGAGCAGTACTTC.

The rearrangement links TRBV29-1 to TRBJ2-1; no definite D call. Germline CDR1 is SQVTM and CDR2 is ANQGSEA. The CDR3 extends over 13 amino acids. V lost 4 bases, J lost 14 bases, and 21 bases lay in between. The CDR3 reads CSVAQNLGGVEFF. DNA for the CDR3: TGCAGCGTTGCACAGAATCTGGGTGGTGTAGAGTTCTTC.

This clone was seen a few times. The V call is TRBV29-1, the J call TRBJ2-1, with D possibly being TRBD2 (5 bases). The CDR3 runs 14 residues. Trimming left V 6 bases short and J 0 bases short, with 12 bases between. CDR1 and CDR2 from the germline V gene are SQVTM and ANQGSEA. CDR3 sequence reads: CSVLERSSYNEQFF. DNA of the CDR3: TGCAGCGTCCTCGAGCGGAGCTCCTACAATGAGCAGTTCTTC.